The 25 T cell receptor beta chains given below trace back to one sample, sequenced in a study of blood T cells in healthy people across ages. Using a J-beta primer mix together with a sample-barcoded 5' primer, a second PCR was run for about 7 to 12 cycles. TCRdb reanalysed the 5' RACE reads using MiXCR and keeps one entry per CDR3 protein. Of 550,000 to 800,000 distinct CDR3 sequences in the sample, more than 20% were seen once. The sequenced sample consisted of blood. The receptors were sampled from a man in his sixties or seventies in good health.

The table lists this clonotype with a few counts. J is TRBJ1-4 and V is TRBV25-1; no reliable D call. CDR3 length: 15 residues. The germline V gene has CDR1 MGHDK and CDR2 SYGVNS. The V gene lost 2 bases and the J gene lost 3 bases, with 10 bases spanning the gap. In nucleotides, the CDR3 is TGTGCCAGCAGTGAAATGGCGGGGTCTAATGAAAAACTGTTTTTT. Protein sequence: CASSEMAGSNEKLFF. Looking up the rest from reference TRBV25-1 and TRBJ1-4 gives the full variable domain: EADIYQTPRYLVIGTGKKITLECSQTMGHDKMYWYQQDPGMELHLIHYSYGVNSTEKGDLSSESTVSRIRTEHFPLTLESARPSHTSQYLCASSEMAGSNEKLFFGSGTQLSVL.

In its sample, this clonotype was seen a few times. The J gene is TRBJ2-5, the V gene TRBV2; D gene uncertain. This CDR3 is 14 amino acids long. Trimming cost V 3 bases and J 0 bases, with 8 bases left between them. The germline V gene has CDR1 SNHLY and CDR2 FYNNEI. This CDR3 reads CASSEATYQETQYF. The CDR3 DNA reads as TGTGCCAGCAGTGAGGCTACGTACCAAGAGACCCAGTACTTC.

This clonotype has a handful of counts. The rearrangement links TRBV2 to TRBJ2-1, with TRBD1 matching over 8 bases. From germline, CDR1 is SNHLY and CDR2 FYNNEI. The CDR3 has 14 amino acids. After removal of 4 bases from V and 2 bases from J, the junction contained 1 base not matched to a gene. This CDR3 is CASSGQGTYNEQFF. CDR3 DNA sequence: TGTGCCAGCAGTGGACAGGGGACCTACAATGAGCAGTTCTTC.

This clonotype appeared a few times. The chain combines TRBV7-3 with TRBJ1-4; a weak D match, TRBD1 (6 bases). V lost 5 bases and J lost 8, with 18 bases in between. This CDR3 is 15 amino acids long. Germline CDR1 SGHTA, CDR2 FQGTGA. CDR3 amino acids: CASSPTGRSGEKLFF. For the CDR3, the DNA is TGTGCCAGCAGCCCCACAGGGAGGTCGGGCGAAAAACTGTTTTTT.

This chain connects TRBV20-1 to TRBJ2-1, with 7 bases matching TRBD2. The CDR3 length is 16 residues. Trimming at V came to 3 bases and at J to 3 bases, leaving 11 bases not matched to a gene. CDR1 and CDR2 from the germline V gene are DFQATT and SNEGSKA (reference sequence). The CDR3 loop reads CSASATASGIYNEQFF. The CDR3 DNA follows: TGCAGTGCTAGTGCCACTGCCAGCGGGATCTACAATGAGCAGTTCTTC.

This clonotype has only a few counts. This chain uses TRBV4-1 with TRBJ1-1; 7 nucleotides agree with TRBD1. The CDR3 is 17 amino acids. Germline-derived CDR1 and CDR2 are MGHRA and YSYEKL. With 1 base clipped from V and 0 bases from J, the junction kept 8 bases outside the gene matches. CDR3 residues: CASSQGKGTVMNTEAFF. The CDR3 DNA is TGCGCCAGCAGCCAAGGGAAAGGGACAGTCATGAACACTGAAGCTTTCTTT.

The chain carries TRBV27 and TRBJ1-5, with unresolved D. Germline loops: CDR1 MNHEY, CDR2 SMNVEV (reference sequence). CDR3 length: 15 amino acids. The ends were cut back, 0 bases at V and 2 bases at J, with 8 bases in the middle. The CDR3 reads CASSLSVGGNQPQHF. The CDR3 nucleotides read TGTGCCAGCAGTTTATCAGTGGGAGGCAATCAGCCCCAGCATTTT.

V usage is TRBV7-9 and J usage is TRBJ2-7, with 7 bases matching TRBD2. Per germline, CDR1 SEHNR and CDR2 FQNEAQ (reference sequence). V shed 2 bases, J shed 6 bases, and the junction held 4 bases outside the gene matches. The CDR3 runs 13 residues. This CDR3 is CASSLRTSVEQYF. The DNA for the CDR3 is TGTGCCAGCAGCTTACGGACTAGTGTCGAGCAGTACTTC.

This clonotype has at least ten counts. The V gene is TRBV3-1, the J gene TRBJ2-3, with D hard to call. The CDR3 covers 12 residues. Germline assignment: CDR1 LGHDT and CDR2 YNNKEL (reference sequence). Trimming took off 3 bases at V and 4 bases at J, with 5 bases between the two ends. CDR3: CASSQSSDTQYF. The DNA of the CDR3 is TGTGCCAGCAGCCAGAGCTCAGATACGCAGTATTTT.

For this clonotype: It may be a read error: a sequence one base away is much more abundant. The V and J genes are TRBV6-1 and TRBJ2-7, with 10 bases aligning to TRBD2. V was clipped by 6 bases and J by 2 bases; unmatched bases: 7. The CDR3 runs 15 residues. Germline assignment: CDR1 MNHNS and CDR2 SASEGT. This CDR3 is CASSGRLAGAYEQYF. CDR3 in DNA: TGTGCCAGCAGCGGTCGACTAGCGGGTGCCTACGAGCAGTACTTC.

The V gene is TRBV9, the J gene TRBJ1-1; no clear D gene. Looked up from germline, CDR1 is SGDLS and CDR2 is YYNGEE. CDR3 length: 13 residues. Between the trimmed V and J ends, which lost 0 bases and 7 bases, there was a span of 10 bases. The DNA for the CDR3 is TGTGCCAGCAGCGTAGAGGGCGCCCATGAAGCTTTCTTT. This translates into CASSVEGAHEAFF.

This clonotype was observed a handful of times. The chain is built from TRBV27 and TRBJ2-3; D is perhaps TRBD1 or TRBD2 (5 bases each). CDR1 is MNHEY, CDR2 SMNVEV, per germline (reference sequence). Trimming removed 1 base at V and 0 bases at J, with 14 bases between. This CDR3 has 17 amino acids. This CDR3 reads CASSLWASGRSTDTQYF. The DNA for the CDR3 is TGTGCCAGCAGTTTATGGGCTTCGGGGCGTAGCACAGATACGCAGTATTTT.

The J gene is TRBJ2-7, the V gene TRBV20-1; 8 nucleotides agree with TRBD1. CDR1 and CDR2 from the germline V gene are DFQATT and SNEGSKA (reference sequence). This CDR3 has 15 amino acids. Trimming removed 6 bases from V and 0 bases from J; junction bases left unmatched: 10. CDR3 amino acids: CSAEDRAQLSYEQYF. CDR3 in DNA: TGCAGTGCCGAGGACAGGGCCCAGCTCTCCTACGAGCAGTACTTC.

The chain employs TRBV7-2 and TRBJ2-7; D ambiguous. Trimming took 5 bases from V and 7 from J, leaving 12 bases between them. This CDR3 comprises 12 residues. The germline CDR1 and CDR2 sequences are SGHTA and FQGNSA. The CDR3 DNA follows: TGTGCCAGCAGCCCCCTCCGGCAGGAGCAGTACTTC. Residues: CASSPLRQEQYF. The entire variable domain, with the rest obtained from reference TRBV7-2 and TRBJ2-7, is as follows: GAGVSQSPSNKVTEKGKDVELRCDPISGHTALYWYRQSLGQGLEFLIYFQGNSAPDKSGLPSDRFSAERTGGSVSTLTIQRTQQEDSAVYLCASSPLRQEQYFGPGTRLTVT.

This clonotype has just a few counts. V gene TRBV20-1 combines with J gene TRBJ2-3; TRBD2 matches at 8 bases. The CDR3 totals 15 residues. The trim removed 5 bases at V and 4 bases at J, leaving 11 bases unmatched. Per germline, CDR1 DFQATT and CDR2 SNEGSKA (reference sequence). Here the CDR3 reads CSAHILAALPDTQYF. The CDR3 nucleotides read TGCAGTGCTCACATACTAGCGGCCCTTCCAGATACGCAGTATTTT.

The rearrangement links TRBV5-1 to TRBJ2-5, with a possible D match to TRBD1 (5 bases). V was cut by 1 base and J by 3 bases, with 10 bases left in between. The CDR3 is 14 residues long. The germline V gene has CDR1 SGHRS and CDR2 YFSETQ. The CDR3 region has the DNA TGCGCCAGCAGCTTGCTACAGGTCGAAGAGACCCAGTACTTC. Protein: CASSLLQVEETQYF.

The CDR3 coding sequence is TGTGCCAGCAAGGAAGGGTACCAAGAGACCCAGTACTTC. Translated: CASKEGYQETQYF. The chain employs TRBV13 and TRBJ2-5; D is uncertain. The V gene lost 7 bases and the J gene lost 0 bases, with 9 bases spanning the gap. This CDR3 is 13 amino acids long. The V gene's germline CDR1 is PRHDT and CDR2 FYEKMQ (reference sequence).

This clonotype was observed a handful of times. The chain has TRBV5-6 and TRBJ2-7, with D perhaps TRBD2 (6 bases). The V end was cut by 6 bases, the J end by 2 bases, with 33 bases between. Germline V gene lookup returns CDR1 SGHDT and CDR2 YYEEEE. The CDR3 contains 20 residues. Here the CDR3 reads CASKKRVSQGSTGVPYEQYF. For the CDR3, the DNA is TGTGCCAGCAAGAAAAGAGTTAGCCAGGGATCAACGGGGGTTCCCTACGAGCAGTACTTC. The variable domain in full, with the rest retrieved from reference TRBV5-6 and TRBJ2-7, is DAGVTQSPTHLIKTRGQQVTLRCSPKSGHDTVSWYQQALGQGPQFIFQYYEEEERQRGNFPDRFSGHQFPNYSSELNVNALLLGDSALYLCASKKRVSQGSTGVPYEQYFGPGTRLTVT.

The chain combines TRBV18 with TRBJ2-1, with TRBD2 identical over 9 bases. The CDR3 runs to 17 residues. Unmatched junction bases numbered 14, after V lost 5 bases and J lost 6 bases. Per the germline V gene, CDR1 is KGHSH and CDR2 is LQKENI. The CDR3 reads CASSWSSGDLTRNEQFF. The CDR3 DNA sequence: TGTGCCAGCTCATGGTCTAGCGGGGACTTAACACGCAATGAGCAGTTCTTC. Complete variable domain (other parts from reference TRBV18 and TRBJ2-1): NAGVMQNPRHLVRRRGQEARLRCSPMKGHSHVYWYRQLPEEGLKFMVYLQKENIIDESGMPKERFSAEFPKEGPSILRIQQVVRGDSAAYFCASSWSSGDLTRNEQFFGPGTRLTVL.

The CDR3 bases are TGTGCCAGCAGCGCCTCCTTGTGGGAGACCCAGTACTTC. This gives the protein CASSASLWETQYF. V and J are TRBV25-1 and TRBJ2-5; D gene unclear. Germline CDR1 MGHDK, CDR2 SYGVNS. The CDR3 consists of 13 residues. Trimming pared 6 bases from V and 5 bases from J, leaving 13 bases between.

This clonotype showed up just a few times. J is TRBJ2-7 and V is TRBV7-6, with 7 positions matching TRBD2. V lost 3 bases, J lost 5 bases, and 4 bases stayed unmatched. The CDR3 has 13 amino acids. The germline V gene encodes CDR1 SGHVS and CDR2 FNYEAQ. Here the CDR3 DNA reads TGTGCCAGCAGCTTTAGGGCGGGGGACGAGCAGTACTTC. This gives the protein CASSFRAGDEQYF.

The rearrangement links TRBV2 to TRBJ2-5; no clear D. V lost 2 bases and J lost 5, with 12 bases in between. This CDR3 has 14 residues. The germline V gene encodes CDR1 SNHLY and CDR2 FYNNEI. The CDR3 loop is CASSEYRVLETQYF. The CDR3 DNA follows: TGTGCCAGCAGTGAATATAGGGTTCTGGAGACCCAGTACTTC.

This clonotype came up a few times. V and J are TRBV20-1 and TRBJ2-7; 9 bases align to TRBD2. The V and J ends lost 1 base and 4 bases, in that order; junction bases with no gene match: 5. Germline V CDR1 and CDR2: DFQATT, SNEGSKA (reference sequence). CDR3 length: 14 amino acids. The CDR3 spells CSARVSGSGYEQYF. CDR3 sequence (DNA): TGCAGTGCTAGAGTTAGCGGGAGTGGTTACGAGCAGTACTTC.

This clonotype was counted between two and nine times. The rearrangement joins TRBV7-3 to TRBJ1-6; D might be TRBD1 (5 bases). This CDR3 is 13 amino acids long. V was clipped by 4 bases and J by 8 bases, with 9 bases between them. Germline values: CDR1 SGHTA, CDR2 FQGTGA. The DNA for the CDR3 is TGTGCCAGCAGCTCAGGGCTTGATTCACCCCTCCACTTT. Encoded protein: CASSSGLDSPLHF.

The CDR3 DNA sequence: TGTGCCAGCAGCCCTAGAACACAGGGAAGCTCCTACAATGAGCAGTTCTTC. It encodes CASSPRTQGSSYNEQFF. The rearrangement uses TRBV3-1 and TRBJ2-1; weak D call: TRBD1 (6 bases). Trimming took off 4 bases at V and 0 bases at J, with 16 bases between the two ends. The CDR3 spans 17 residues. The V gene's germline CDR1 is LGHDT and CDR2 YNNKEL (reference sequence).